Given below is one T cell receptor (beta chain) in context. The antigen remains undetermined. TCR libraries each used 3500 ng of total RNA. Reanalyzing the 5' RACE reads, TCRdb keeps one entry per CDR3 protein, without DNA. This table lists some 99,000 distinct CDR3 sequences. This entry comes from a study of monozygotic twins with inflammatory bowel disease. Study-wide results and limits: Limited power may explain why concordant and discordant twins showed no difference in repertoire similarity. For IBD patients, clonotypes shared with others were fewer than for healthy twins, especially with disease activity.

Total RNA isolation used whole blood (no T cell sorting was performed). The receptor comes from a human donor with ulcerative colitis or Crohn's disease, or a healthy co-twin of an affected twin (not recorded which). Material for sequencing was blood.

The CDR3 here is CASNQWGGGNTEAFF. The chain combines TRBV27 with TRBJ1-1; no DNA is available, so the TRBD1 call from TCRdb remains unchecked. CDR1 MNHEY and CDR2 SMNVEV come from the germline V gene (reference sequence). The CDR3 is made up of 15 amino acids.